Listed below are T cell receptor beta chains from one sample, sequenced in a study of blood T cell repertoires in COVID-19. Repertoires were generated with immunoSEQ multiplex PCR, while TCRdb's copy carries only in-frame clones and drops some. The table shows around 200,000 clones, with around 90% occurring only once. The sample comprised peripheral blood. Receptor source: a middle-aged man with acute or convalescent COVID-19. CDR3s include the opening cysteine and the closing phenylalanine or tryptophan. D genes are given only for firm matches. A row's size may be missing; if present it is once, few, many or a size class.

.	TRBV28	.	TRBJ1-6	CASRAPPSSYNSPLHF	TGTGCCAGCAGAGCCCCCCCGAGCTCCTATAATTCACCCCTCCACTTT
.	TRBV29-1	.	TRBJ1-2	CSVTVINVRKGINYGYTF	TGCAGCGTGACCGTGATCAACGTGCGCAAGGGGATTAACTATGGCTACACCTTC
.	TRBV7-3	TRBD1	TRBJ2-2	CASRYRQGTGELFF	TGTGCCAGCAGATACCGACAGGGCACCGGGGAGCTGTTTTTT
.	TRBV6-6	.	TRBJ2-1	CASSYSQGGHEQFF	TGTGCCAGCAGTTACTCGCAGGGAGGTCATGAGCAGTTCTTC
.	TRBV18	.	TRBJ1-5	CASSPKTSYQPQHF	TGTGCCAGCTCACCAAAGACTAGTTATCAGCCCCAGCATTTT
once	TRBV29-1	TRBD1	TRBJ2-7	CSVEGQGTPEQYF	TGCAGCGTTGAAGGACAGGGGACCCCCGAGCAGTACTTC
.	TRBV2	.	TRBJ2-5	CASSAVSSSIRGFAVETQYF	TGTGCCAGCAGTGCCGTGAGTAGTAGTATCAGAGGTTTCGCGGTGGAGACCCAGTACTTC
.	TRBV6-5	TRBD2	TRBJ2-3	CASRLLAGGVNTQYF	TGTGCCAGCAGGCTATTAGCGGGGGGCGTGAATACGCAGTATTTT
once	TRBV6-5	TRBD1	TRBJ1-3	CASSPGQGAGNTIYF	TGTGCCAGCAGCCCCGGACAGGGGGCTGGAAACACCATATATTTT
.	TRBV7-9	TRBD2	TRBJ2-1	CATAEGGGNEQFF	TGTGCCACCGCCGAGGGCGGGGGCAATGAGCAGTTCTTC
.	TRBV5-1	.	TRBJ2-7	CASSLDYGTHYEQYF	TGCGCCAGCAGCTTGGACTATGGGACACACTACGAGCAGTACTTC
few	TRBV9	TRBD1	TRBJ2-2	CASSAPGQAGTGELFF	TGTGCCAGCAGCGCTCCGGGACAGGCAGGGACCGGGGAGCTGTTTTTT
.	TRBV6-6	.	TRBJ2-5	CASSFKEATQYF	TGTGCCAGCAGTTTTAAGGAGGCGACCCAGTACTTC
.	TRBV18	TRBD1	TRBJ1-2	CASSPDRDVGYTF	TGTGCCAGCTCACCGGACAGGGATGTTGGCTACACCTTC
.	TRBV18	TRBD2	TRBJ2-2	CASSPLALDTGELFF	TGTGCCAGCTCTCCACTAGCGTTAGACACCGGGGAGCTGTTTTTT
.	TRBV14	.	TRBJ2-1	CASSQVSLNEQFF	TGTGCCAGCAGCCAAGTCTCTCTTAATGAGCAGTTCTTC
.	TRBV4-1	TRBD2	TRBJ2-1	CASRSRAGVMNEQFF	TGCGCCAGCAGGAGTAGAGCGGGAGTGATGAATGAGCAGTTCTTC
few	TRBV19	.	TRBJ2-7	CASSPLSGHYEQYF	TGTGCCAGTAGTCCTTTAAGCGGGCATTACGAGCAGTACTTC
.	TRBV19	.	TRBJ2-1	CASSREGAYNEQFF	TGTGCCAGTAGTCGCGAGGGGGCCTACAATGAGCAGTTCTTC
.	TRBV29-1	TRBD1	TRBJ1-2	CSVAKGQGVHGYTF	TGCAGCGTAGCCAAGGGACAGGGGGTACATGGCTACACCTTC
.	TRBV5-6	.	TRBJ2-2	CASSLHIGGDGELFF	TGTGCCAGCAGCTTGCATATAGGCGGGGACGGGGAGCTGTTTTTT
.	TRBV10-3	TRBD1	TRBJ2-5	CAIAGGRETQYF	TGTGCCATCGCAGGGGGCCGGGAGACCCAGTACTTC
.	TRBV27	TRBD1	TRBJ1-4	CASSRTGGKLFF	TGTGCCAGCAGCCGAACAGGGGGAAAACTGTTTTTT
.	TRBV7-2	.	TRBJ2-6	CASSLQGTPAGANVLTF	TGTGCCAGCAGCCTTCAAGGGACACCGGCGGGGGCCAACGTCCTGACTTTC
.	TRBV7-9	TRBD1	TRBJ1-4	CASSPKTGSEKLFF	TGTGCCAGCAGCCCCAAGACAGGGAGTGAAAAACTGTTTTTT
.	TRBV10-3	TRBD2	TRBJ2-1	CAIRGVTSGSSYNEQFF	TGTGCCATCAGGGGGGTGACTAGCGGGAGCTCCTACAATGAGCAGTTCTTC
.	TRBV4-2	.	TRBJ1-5	CASSQVESNQPQHF	TGTGCCAGCAGCCAAGTGGAGAGCAATCAGCCCCAGCATTTT
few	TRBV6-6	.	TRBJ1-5	CASKTDRNQPQHF	TGTGCCAGCAAGACAGATCGCAATCAGCCCCAGCATTTT
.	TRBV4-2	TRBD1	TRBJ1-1	CASSQADRVENTEAFF	TGTGCCAGCAGCCAAGCAGACAGGGTGGAGAACACTGAAGCTTTCTTT
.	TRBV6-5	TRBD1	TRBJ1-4	CASRRLTGQFEKLFF	TGTGCCAGCAGACGCCTTACGGGACAGTTTGAAAAACTGTTTTTT
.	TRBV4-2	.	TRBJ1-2	CASSQDAGLGGYTF	TGTGCCAGCAGCCAAGATGCGGGGCTAGGGGGCTACACCTTC
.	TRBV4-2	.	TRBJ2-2	CASSQVFANTGELFF	TGTGCCAGCAGCCAAGTCTTCGCGAACACCGGGGAGCTGTTTTTT
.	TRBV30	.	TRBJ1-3	CAWRRGGNTIYF	TGTGCCTGGAGGAGAGGTGGAAACACCATATATTTT
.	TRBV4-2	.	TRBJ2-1	CASSRAIDNEQFF	TGTGCCAGCAGCCGTGCTATCGACAATGAGCAGTTCTTC
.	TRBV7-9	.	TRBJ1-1	CASSLHPGWFTEAFF	TGTGCCAGCAGCTTACATCCAGGGTGGTTTACTGAAGCTTTCTTT
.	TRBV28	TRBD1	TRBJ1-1	CASSPGTGRTEAFF	TGTGCCAGCAGCCCTGGGACAGGGAGGACTGAAGCTTTCTTT
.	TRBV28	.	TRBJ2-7	CASSFRVSYEQYF	TGTGCCAGCAGTTTCAGGGTTTCCTACGAGCAGTACTTC
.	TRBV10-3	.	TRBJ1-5	CAISADSRSNQPQHF	TGTGCCATCAGTGCGGACAGTCGAAGCAATCAGCCCCAGCATTTT
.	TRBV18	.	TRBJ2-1	CASSPGSYNEQFF	TGTGCCAGCTCACCAGGCAGTTACAATGAGCAGTTCTTC
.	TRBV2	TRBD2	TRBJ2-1	CASRALVAGGRFF	TGTGCCAGCAGGGCTCTGGTAGCGGGGGGTAGGTTCTTC
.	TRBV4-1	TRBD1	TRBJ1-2	CASSQSDRGNYGYTF	TGCGCCAGCAGCCAATCCGACAGGGGGAACTATGGCTACACCTTC
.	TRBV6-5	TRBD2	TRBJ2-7	CASTPGGPYEQYF	TGTGCCAGCACCCCGGGGGGGCCCTACGAGCAGTACTTC
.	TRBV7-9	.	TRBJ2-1	CASSLAPVNEQFF	TGTGCCAGCAGCTTAGCGCCAGTAAATGAGCAGTTCTTC
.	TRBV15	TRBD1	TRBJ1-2	CATSREGGGYGYTF	TGTGCCACCAGCAGAGAAGGGGGCGGCTATGGCTACACCTTC
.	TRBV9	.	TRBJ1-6	CASSVSGNNSPLHF	TGTGCCAGCAGCGTGTCAGGGAACAATTCACCCCTCCACTTT
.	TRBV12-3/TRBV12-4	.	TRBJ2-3	CASSSDFTDTQYF	TGTGCCAGCAGCTCGGACTTCACAGATACGCAGTATTTT
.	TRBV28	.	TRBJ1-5	CASSLVGNQPQHF	TGTGCCAGCAGTTTAGTAGGCAATCAGCCCCAGCATTTT
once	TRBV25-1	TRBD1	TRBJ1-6	CASRAGTGLNNSPLHF	TGTGCCAGCAGAGCCGGGACAGGGCTGAATAATTCACCCCTCCACTTT